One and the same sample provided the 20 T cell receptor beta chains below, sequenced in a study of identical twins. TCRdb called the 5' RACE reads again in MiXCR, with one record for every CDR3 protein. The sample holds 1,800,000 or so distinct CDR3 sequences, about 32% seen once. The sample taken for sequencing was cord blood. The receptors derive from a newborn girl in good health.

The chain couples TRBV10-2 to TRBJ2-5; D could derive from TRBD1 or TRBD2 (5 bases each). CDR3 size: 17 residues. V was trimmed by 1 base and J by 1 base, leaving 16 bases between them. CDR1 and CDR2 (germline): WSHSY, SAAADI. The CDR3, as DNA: TGCGCCAGCAGTGAGTGGCACGTGGGACCACGCCAAGAGACCCAGTACTTC. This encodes CASSEWHVGPRQETQYF.

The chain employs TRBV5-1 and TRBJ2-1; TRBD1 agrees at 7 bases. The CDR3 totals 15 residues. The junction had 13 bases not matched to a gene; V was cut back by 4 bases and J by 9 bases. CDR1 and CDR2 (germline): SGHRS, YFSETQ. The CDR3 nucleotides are TGCGCCAGCAGCCAATTCACGACAGGGTACGGTGAGCAGTTCTTC. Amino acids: CASSQFTTGYGEQFF.

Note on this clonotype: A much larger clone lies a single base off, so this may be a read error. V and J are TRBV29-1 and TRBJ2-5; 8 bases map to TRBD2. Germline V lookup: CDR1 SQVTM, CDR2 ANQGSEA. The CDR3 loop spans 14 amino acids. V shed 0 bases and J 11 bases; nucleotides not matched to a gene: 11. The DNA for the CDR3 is TGCAGCGTTGAAGACGACGGGGGGGTCTATGAGCAGTACTTC. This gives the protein CSVEDDGGVYEQYF.

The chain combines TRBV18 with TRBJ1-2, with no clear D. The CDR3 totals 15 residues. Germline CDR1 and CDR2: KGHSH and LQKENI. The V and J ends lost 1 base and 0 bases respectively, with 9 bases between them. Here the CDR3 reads CASSPQREPNYGYTF. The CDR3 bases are TGTGCCAGCTCACCACAGAGGGAACCTAACTATGGCTACACCTTC. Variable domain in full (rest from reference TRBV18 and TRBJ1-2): NAGVMQNPRHLVRRRGQEARLRCSPMKGHSHVYWYRQLPEEGLKFMVYLQKENIIDESGMPKERFSAEFPKEGPSILRIQQVVRGDSAAYFCASSPQREPNYGYTFGSGTRLTVV.

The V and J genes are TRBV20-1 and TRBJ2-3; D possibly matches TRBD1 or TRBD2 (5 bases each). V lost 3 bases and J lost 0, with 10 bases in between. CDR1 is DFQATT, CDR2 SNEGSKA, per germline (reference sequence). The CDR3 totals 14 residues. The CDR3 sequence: CSASRGASTDTQYF. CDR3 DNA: TGCAGTGCTAGTCGAGGGGCTAGCACAGATACGCAGTATTTT.

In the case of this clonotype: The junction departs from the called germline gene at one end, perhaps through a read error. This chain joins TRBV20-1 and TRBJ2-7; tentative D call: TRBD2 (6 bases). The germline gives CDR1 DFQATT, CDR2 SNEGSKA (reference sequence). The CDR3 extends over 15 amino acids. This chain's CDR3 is CGARDSSVPTYEQYF. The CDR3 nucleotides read TGCGGTGCTAGAGATTCTAGCGTTCCGACCTACGAGCAGTACTTC.

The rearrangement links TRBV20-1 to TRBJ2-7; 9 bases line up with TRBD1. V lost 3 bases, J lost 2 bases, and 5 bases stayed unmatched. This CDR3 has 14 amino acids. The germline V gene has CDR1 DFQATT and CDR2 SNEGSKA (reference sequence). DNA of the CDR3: TGCAGTGCTAGCCGGGGACAGGGAGCCTACGAGCAGTACTTC. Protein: CSASRGQGAYEQYF.

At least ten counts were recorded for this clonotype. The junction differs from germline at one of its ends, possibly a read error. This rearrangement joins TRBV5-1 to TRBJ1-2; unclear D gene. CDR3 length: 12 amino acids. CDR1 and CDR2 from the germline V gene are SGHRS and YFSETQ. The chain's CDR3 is CASSLEGSGYTF. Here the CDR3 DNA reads TGTGCCAGCAGCTTAGAAGGGTCCGGCTACACCTTC.

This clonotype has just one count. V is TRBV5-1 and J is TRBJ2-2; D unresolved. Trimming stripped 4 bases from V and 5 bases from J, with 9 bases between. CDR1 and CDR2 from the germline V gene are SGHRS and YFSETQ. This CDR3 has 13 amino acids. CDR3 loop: CASSRLRTGELFF. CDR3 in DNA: TGCGCCAGCAGCCGGCTTAGAACCGGGGAGCTGTTTTTT.

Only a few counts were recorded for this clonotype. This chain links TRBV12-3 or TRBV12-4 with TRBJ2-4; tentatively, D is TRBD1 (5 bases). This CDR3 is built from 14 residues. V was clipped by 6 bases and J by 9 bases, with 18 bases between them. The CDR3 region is CASSPGPGWGIQYF. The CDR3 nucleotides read TGTGCCAGCAGCCCAGGGCCAGGTTGGGGCATTCAGTACTTC.

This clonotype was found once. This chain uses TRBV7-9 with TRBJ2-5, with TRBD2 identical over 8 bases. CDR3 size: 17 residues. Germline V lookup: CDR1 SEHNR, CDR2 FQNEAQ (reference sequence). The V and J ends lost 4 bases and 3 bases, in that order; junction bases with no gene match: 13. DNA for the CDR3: TGTGCCAGCAGCTCCCCGTTTACTAGCGGAATAAAAGAGACCCAGTACTTC. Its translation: CASSSPFTSGIKETQYF.

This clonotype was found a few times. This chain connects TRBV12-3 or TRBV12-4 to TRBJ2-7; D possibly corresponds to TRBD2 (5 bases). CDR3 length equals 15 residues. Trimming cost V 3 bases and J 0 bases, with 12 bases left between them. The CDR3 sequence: CASSFGKPSSYEQYF. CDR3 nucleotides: TGTGCCAGCAGTTTCGGGAAACCCAGCTCCTACGAGCAGTACTTC.

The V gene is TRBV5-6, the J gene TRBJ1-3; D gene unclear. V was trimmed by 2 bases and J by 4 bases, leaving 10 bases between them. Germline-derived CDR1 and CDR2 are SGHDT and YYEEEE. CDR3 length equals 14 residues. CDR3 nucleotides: TGTGCCAGCAGCTTACCTACGCGGGGAAACACCATATATTTT. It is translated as CASSLPTRGNTIYF.

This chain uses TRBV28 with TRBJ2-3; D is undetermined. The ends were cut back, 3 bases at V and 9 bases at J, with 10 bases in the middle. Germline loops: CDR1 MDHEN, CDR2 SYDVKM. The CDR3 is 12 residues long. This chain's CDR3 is CASSFSGVTQYF. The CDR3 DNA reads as TGTGCCAGCAGTTTCTCGGGTGTCACGCAGTATTTT.

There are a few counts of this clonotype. Written as DNA, the CDR3 is TGTGCCAGCAGTTTATCAGGACATAGCTCCTACGAGCAGTACTTC. This translates into CASSLSGHSSYEQYF. V usage is TRBV12-3 or TRBV12-4 and J usage is TRBJ2-7, with a weak D call TRBD1 (5 bases). This CDR3 has 15 residues. The V end was cut by 2 bases, the J end by 0 bases, with 11 bases between.

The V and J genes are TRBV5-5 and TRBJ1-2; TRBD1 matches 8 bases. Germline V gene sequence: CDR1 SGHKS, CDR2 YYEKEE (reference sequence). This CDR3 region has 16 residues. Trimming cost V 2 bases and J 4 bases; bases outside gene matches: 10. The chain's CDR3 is CASSFPPYTGGYGYTF. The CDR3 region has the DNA TGTGCCAGCAGCTTCCCCCCATATACAGGGGGCTATGGCTACACCTTC.

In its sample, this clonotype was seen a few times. The CDR3 bases are TGTGCCAGCACCGCGTTGGGGGCCGTAGATACGCAGTATTTT. Amino acids: CASTALGAVDTQYF. This chain links TRBV6-6 with TRBJ2-3, with a tentative D call TRBD1 (6 bases). Between the trimmed V and J ends, which lost 7 bases and 5 bases, there was a span of 16 bases. CDR1 is MNHNY, CDR2 SVGAGI, per germline (reference sequence). The CDR3 contains 14 residues.

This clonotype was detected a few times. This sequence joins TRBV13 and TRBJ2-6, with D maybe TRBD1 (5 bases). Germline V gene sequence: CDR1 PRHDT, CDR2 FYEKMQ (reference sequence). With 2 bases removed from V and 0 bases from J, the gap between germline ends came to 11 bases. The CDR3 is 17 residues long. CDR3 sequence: CASSLQGSGSGANVLTF. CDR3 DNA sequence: TGTGCCAGCAGCTTACAGGGATCGGGCTCTGGGGCCAACGTCCTGACTTTC.

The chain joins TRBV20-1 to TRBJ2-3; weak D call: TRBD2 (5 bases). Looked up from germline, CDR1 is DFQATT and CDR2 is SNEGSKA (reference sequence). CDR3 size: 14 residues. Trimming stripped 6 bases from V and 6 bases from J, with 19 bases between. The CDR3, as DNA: TGCAGTGCCCCAGGACTCTACCACGCGGATACGCAGTATTTT. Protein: CSAPGLYHADTQYF.

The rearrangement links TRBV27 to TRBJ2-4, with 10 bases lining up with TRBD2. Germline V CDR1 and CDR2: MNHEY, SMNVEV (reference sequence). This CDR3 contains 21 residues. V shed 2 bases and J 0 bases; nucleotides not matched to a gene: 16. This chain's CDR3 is CASSLEDGPGLAYLAKNIQYF. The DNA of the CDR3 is TGTGCCAGCAGTTTAGAGGACGGGCCGGGACTAGCGTATCTAGCCAAAAACATTCAGTACTTC.